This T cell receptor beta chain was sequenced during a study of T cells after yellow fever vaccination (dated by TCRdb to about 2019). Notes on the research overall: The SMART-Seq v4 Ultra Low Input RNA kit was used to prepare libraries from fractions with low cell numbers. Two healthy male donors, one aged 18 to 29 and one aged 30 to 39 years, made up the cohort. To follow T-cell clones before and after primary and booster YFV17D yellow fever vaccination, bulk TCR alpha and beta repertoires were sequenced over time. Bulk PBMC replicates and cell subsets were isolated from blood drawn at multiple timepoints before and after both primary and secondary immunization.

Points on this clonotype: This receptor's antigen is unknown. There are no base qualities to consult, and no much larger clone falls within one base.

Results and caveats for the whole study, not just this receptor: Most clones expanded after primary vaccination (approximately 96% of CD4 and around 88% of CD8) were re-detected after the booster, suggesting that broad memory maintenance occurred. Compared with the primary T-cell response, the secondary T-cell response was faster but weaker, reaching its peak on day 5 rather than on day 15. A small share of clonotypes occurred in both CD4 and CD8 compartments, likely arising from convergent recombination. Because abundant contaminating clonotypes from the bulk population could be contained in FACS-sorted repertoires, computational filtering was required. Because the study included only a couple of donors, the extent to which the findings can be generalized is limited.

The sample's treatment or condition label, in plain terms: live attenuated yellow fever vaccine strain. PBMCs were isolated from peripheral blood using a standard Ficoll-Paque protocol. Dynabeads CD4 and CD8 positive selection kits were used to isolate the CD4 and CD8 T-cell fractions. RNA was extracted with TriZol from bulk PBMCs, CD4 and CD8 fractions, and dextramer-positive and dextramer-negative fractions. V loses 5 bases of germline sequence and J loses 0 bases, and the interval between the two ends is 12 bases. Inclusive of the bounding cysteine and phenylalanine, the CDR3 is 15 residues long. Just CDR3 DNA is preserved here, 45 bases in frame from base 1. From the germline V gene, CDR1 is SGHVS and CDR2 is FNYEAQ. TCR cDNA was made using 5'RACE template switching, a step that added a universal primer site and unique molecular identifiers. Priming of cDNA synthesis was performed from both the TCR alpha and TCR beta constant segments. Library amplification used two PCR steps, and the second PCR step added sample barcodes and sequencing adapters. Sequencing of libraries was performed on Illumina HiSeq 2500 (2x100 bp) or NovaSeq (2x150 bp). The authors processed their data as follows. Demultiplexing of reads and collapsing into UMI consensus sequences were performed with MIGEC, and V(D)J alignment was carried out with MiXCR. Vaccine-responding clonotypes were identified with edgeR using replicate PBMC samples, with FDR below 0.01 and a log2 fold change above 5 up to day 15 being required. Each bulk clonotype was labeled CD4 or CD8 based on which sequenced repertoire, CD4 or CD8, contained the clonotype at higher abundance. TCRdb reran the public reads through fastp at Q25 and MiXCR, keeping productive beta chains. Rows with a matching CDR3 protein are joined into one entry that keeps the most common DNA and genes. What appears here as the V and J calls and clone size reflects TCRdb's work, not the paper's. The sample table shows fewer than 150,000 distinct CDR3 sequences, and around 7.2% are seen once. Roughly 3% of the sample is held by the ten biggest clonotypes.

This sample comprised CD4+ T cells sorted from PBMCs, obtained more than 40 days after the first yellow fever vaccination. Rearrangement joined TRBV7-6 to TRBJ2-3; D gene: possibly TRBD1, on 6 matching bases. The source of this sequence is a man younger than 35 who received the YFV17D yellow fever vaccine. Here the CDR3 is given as CASSRTGSSTDTQYF. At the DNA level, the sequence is TGTGCCAGCAGCCGTACAGGGTCTAGCACAGATACGCAGTATTTT.